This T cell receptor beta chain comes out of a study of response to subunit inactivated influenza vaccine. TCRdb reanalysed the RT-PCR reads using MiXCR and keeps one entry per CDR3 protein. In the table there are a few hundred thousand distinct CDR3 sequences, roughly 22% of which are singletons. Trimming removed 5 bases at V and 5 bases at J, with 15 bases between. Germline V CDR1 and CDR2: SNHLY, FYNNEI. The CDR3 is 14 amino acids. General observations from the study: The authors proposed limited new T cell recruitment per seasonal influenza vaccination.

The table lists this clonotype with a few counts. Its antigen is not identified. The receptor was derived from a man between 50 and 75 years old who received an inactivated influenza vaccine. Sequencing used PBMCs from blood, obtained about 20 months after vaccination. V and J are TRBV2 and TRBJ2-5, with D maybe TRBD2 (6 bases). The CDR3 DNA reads TGTGCCAGCAGTCGACTAGACCCCAGGGAGACCCAGTACTTC. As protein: CASSRLDPRETQYF.